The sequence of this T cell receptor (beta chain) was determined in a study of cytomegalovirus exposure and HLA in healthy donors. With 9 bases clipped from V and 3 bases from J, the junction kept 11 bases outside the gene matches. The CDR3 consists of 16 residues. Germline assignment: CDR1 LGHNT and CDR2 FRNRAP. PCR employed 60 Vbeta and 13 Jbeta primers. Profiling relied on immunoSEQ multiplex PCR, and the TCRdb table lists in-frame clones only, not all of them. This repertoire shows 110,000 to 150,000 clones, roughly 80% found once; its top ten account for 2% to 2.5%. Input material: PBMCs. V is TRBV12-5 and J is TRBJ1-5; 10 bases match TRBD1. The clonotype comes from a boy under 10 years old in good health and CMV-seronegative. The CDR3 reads CASETVGTGVNQPQHF. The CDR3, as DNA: TGTGCTAGCGAAACGGTAGGGACAGGGGTCAATCAGCCCCAGCATTTT. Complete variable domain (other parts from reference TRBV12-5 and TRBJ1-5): DARVTQTPRHKVTEMGQEVTMRCQPILGHNTVFWYRQTMMQGLELLAYFRNRAPLDDSGMPKDRFSAEMPDATLATLKIQPSEPRDSAVYFCASETVGTGVNQPQHFGDGTRLSIL.